The entry that follows covers one T cell receptor beta chain sequence. This entry is derived from a study of blood T cell repertoires in COVID-19. Study information: Sites in the United States, Italy and Spain provided acute and convalescent COVID-19 samples.

In the authors' methods: Amplification with reference gene primers provided the estimates of nucleated cell counts. Clones were sequenced by immunoSEQ multiplex PCR, and TCRdb holds only the in-frame ones, with some missing. Clone size and V and J calls were adopted from that table, with D and trimming inferred from the DNA. The repertoire has approximately 160,000 clones, around 84% of them found once; the top ten carry roughly 8%. Recruits, aged roughly 18 to 90 years, lived in roughly 22 US areas. Cohort placement rested on clinical history that participants reported themselves. This CDR3 contains 16 residues. Germline CDR1 is SGHRS and CDR2 is YFSETQ. Deletions cut 7 bases from V and 0 bases from J, with 19 bases between.

Source material: PBMCs or T cells enriched from blood (not recorded which). The chain is built from TRBV5-1 and TRBJ1-1, with D unclear. The origin of this receptor is a woman between 45 and 65 years old who had recovered from COVID-19. The CDR3 here is CASGRWPYSMNTEAFF. CDR3 nucleotide sequence: TGCGCCAGCGGGAGATGGCCGTATAGCATGAACACTGAAGCTTTCTTT.